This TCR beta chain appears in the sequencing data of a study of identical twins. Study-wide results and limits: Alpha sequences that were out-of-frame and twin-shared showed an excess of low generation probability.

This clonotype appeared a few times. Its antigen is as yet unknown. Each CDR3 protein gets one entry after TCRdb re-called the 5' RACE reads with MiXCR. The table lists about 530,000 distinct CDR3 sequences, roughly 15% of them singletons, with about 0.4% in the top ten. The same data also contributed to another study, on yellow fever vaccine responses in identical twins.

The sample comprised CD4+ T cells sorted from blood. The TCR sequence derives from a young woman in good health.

CDR3: CASSVRQGPNTGELFF. CDR3 nucleotide sequence: TGTGCCAGCAGTGTAAGGCAGGGTCCGAACACCGGGGAGCTGTTTTTT. The chain combines TRBV12-3 or TRBV12-4 with TRBJ2-2; weak D call: TRBD1 (5 bases). The V end was cut by 5 bases, the J end by 0 bases, with 13 bases between. The CDR3 covers 16 residues.